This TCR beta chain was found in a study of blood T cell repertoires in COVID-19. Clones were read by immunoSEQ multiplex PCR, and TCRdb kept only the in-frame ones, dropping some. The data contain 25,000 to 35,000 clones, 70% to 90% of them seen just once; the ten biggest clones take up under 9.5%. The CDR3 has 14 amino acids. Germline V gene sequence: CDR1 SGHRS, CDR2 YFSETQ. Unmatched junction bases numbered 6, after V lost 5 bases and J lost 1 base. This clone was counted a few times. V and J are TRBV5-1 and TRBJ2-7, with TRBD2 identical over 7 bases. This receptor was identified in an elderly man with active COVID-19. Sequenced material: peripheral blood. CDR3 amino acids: CASRKSGASYEQYF. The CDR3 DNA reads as TGCGCCAGCAGGAAGAGCGGGGCGTCCTACGAGCAGTACTTC.